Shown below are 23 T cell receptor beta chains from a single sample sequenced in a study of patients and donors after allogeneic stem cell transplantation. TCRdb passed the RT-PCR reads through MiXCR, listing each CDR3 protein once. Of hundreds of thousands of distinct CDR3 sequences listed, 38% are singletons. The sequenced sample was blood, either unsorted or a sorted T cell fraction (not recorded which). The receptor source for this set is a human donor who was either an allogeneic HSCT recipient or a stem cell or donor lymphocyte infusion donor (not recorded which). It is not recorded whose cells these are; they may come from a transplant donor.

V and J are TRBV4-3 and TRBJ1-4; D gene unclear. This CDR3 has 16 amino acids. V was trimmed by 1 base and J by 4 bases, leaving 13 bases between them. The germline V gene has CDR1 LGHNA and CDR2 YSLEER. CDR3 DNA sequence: TGCGCCAGCAGCCAAGTAGCGAGGAGCAGTAATGAAAAACTGTTTTTT. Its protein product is CASSQVARSSNEKLFF.

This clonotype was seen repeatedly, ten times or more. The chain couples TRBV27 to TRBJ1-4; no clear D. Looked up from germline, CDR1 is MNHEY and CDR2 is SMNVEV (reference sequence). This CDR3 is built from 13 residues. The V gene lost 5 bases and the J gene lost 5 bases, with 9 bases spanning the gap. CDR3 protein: CASSAMGNEKLFF. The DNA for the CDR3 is TGTGCCAGCAGTGCCATGGGGAATGAAAAACTGTTTTTT.

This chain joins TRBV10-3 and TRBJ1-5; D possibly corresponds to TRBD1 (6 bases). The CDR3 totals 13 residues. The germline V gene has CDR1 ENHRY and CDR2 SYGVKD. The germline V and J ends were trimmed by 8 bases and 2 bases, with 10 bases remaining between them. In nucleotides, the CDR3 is TGTGCCATCGGACAGTCGGGCAATCAGCCCCAGCATTTT. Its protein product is CAIGQSGNQPQHF.

DNA for the CDR3: TGCAGTGCTGTACTAGCGGGGGCCTCCTACAATGAGCAGTTCTTC. Residues: CSAVLAGASYNEQFF. The J gene is TRBJ2-1, the V gene TRBV20-1, with TRBD2 matching 11 bases. The J segment lost 0 bases and the V segment lost 5 bases, leaving 3 bases of the junction unmatched. Per germline, CDR1 DFQATT and CDR2 SNEGSKA (reference sequence). There are 15 residues in the CDR3.

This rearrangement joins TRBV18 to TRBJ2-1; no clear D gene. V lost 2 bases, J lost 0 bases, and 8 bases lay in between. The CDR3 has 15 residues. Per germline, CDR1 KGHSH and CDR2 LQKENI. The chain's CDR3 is CASSPGPSSYNEQFF. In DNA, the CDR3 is TGTGCCAGCTCACCAGGCCCGAGCTCCTACAATGAGCAGTTCTTC.

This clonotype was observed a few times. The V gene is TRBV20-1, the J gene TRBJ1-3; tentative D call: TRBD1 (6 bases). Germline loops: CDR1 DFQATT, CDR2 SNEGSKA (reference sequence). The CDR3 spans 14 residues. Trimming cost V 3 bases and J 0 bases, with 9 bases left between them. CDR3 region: CSASRDNSGNTIYF. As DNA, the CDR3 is TGCAGTGCTAGCCGGGACAACTCTGGAAACACCATATATTTT.

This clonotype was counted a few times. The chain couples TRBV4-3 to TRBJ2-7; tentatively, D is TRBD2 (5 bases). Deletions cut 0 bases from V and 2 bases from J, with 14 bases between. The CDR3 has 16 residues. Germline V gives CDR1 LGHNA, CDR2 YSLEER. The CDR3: CASSQDRGSATYEQYF. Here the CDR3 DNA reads TGCGCCAGCAGCCAAGATCGGGGATCAGCTACCTACGAGCAGTACTTC.

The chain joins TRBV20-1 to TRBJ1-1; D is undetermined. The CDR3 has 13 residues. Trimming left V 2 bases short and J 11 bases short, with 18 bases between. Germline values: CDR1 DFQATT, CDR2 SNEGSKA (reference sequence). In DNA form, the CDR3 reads TGCAGTGCTAGAAAGAACCGCGGGCGCGGGGCTTTCTTT. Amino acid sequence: CSARKNRGRGAFF.

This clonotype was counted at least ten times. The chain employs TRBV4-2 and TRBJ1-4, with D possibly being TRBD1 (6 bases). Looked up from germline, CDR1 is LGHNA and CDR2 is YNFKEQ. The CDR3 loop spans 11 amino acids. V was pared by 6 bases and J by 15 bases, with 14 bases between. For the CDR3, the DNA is TGTGCCAGCAGGAGGGGGGCCGGTATGTTTTTT. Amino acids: CASRRGAGMFF.

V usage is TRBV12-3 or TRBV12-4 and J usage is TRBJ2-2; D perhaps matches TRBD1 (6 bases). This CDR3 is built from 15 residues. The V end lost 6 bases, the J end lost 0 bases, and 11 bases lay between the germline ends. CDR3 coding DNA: TGTGCCAGCAGCTACACAGGGTCGAACACCGGGGAGCTGTTTTTT. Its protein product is CASSYTGSNTGELFF.

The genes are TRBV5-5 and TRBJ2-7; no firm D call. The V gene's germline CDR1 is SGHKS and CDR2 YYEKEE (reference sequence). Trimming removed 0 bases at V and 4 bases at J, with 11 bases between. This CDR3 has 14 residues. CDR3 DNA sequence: TGTGCCAGCAGCTTGGAGCCCTGGGAATACGAGCAGTACTTC. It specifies CASSLEPWEYEQYF.

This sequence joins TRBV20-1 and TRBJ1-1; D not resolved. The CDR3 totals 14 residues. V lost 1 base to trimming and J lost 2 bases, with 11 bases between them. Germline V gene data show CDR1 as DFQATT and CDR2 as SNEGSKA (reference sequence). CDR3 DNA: TGCAGTGCTAGAGTTGGGAGGTATAACACTGAAGCTTTCTTT. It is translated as CSARVGRYNTEAFF.

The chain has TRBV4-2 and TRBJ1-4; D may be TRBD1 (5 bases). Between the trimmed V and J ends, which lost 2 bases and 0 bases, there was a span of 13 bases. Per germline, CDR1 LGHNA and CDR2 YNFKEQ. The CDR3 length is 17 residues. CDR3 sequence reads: CASSQQQEGSTNEKLFF. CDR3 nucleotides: TGTGCCAGCAGCCAACAACAGGAAGGGTCAACTAATGAAAAACTGTTTTTT.

CDR3 residues: CASYGGPGTEAFF. The CDR3 region has the DNA TGTGCCAGTTACGGGGGCCCAGGGACTGAAGCTTTCTTT. The chain recombines TRBV19 with TRBJ1-1; D may be TRBD1 (6 bases). CDR3 length: 13 residues. Germline V gives CDR1 LNHDA, CDR2 SQIVND (reference sequence). With 8 bases removed from V and 5 bases from J, the gap between germline ends came to 15 bases.

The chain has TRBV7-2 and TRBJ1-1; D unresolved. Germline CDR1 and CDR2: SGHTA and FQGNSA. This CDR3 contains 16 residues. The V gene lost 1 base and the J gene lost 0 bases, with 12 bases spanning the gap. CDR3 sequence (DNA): TGTGCCAGCAGCTTAGGGCTCCTTACCCTGAACACTGAAGCTTTCTTT. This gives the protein CASSLGLLTLNTEAFF.

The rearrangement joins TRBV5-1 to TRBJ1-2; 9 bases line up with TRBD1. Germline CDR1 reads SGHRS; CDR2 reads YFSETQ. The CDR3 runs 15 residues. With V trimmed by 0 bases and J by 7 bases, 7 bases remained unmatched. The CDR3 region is CASSLGMDRGLGYTF. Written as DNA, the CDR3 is TGCGCCAGCAGCTTGGGGATGGACAGGGGTCTTGGCTACACCTTC.

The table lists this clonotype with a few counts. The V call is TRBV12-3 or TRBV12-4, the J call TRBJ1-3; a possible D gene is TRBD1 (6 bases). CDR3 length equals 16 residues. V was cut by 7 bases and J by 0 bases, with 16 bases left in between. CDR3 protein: CASTTSGQLSGNTIYF. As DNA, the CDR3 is TGTGCCAGCACCACTTCTGGACAGCTCTCTGGAAACACCATATATTTT.

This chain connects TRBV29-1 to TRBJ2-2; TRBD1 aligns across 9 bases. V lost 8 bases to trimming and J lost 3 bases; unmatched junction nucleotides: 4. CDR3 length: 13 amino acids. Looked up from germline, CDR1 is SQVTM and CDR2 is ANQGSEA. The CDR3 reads CSSRTGDTGELFF. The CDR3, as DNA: TGCAGCTCCCGGACAGGGGACACCGGGGAGCTGTTTTTT.

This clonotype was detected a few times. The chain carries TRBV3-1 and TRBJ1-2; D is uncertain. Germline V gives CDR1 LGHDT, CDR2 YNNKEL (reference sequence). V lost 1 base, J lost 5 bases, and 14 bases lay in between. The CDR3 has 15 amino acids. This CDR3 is CASSQGTTTIYGYTF. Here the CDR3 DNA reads TGTGCCAGCAGCCAAGGTACGACGACAATTTATGGCTACACCTTC.

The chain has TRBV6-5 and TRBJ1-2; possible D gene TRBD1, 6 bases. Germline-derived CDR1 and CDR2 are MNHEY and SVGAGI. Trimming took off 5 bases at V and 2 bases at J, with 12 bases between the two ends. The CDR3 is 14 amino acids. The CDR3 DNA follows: TGTGCCAGCAGTCAAAACAGGGCCAACTATGGCTACACCTTC. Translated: CASSQNRANYGYTF.

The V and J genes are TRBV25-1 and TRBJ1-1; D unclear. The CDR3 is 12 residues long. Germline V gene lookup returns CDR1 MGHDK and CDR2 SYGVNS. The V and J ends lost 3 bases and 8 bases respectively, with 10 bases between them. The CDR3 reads CASSDPMREAFF. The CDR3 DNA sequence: TGTGCCAGCAGTGACCCGATGCGAGAAGCTTTCTTT.

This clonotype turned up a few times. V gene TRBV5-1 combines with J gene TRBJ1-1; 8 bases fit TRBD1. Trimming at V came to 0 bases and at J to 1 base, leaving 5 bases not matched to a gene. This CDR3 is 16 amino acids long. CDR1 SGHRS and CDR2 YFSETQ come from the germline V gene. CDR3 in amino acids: CASSLALTGENTEAFF. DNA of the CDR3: TGCGCCAGCAGCTTGGCCCTGACAGGGGAGAACACTGAAGCTTTCTTT.

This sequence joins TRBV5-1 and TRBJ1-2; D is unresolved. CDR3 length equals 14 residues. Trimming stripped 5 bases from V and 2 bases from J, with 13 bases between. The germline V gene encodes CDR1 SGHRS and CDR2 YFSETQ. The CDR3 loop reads CASRTLQGNYGYTF. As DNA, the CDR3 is TGCGCCAGCAGGACCCTCCAAGGGAACTATGGCTACACCTTC.